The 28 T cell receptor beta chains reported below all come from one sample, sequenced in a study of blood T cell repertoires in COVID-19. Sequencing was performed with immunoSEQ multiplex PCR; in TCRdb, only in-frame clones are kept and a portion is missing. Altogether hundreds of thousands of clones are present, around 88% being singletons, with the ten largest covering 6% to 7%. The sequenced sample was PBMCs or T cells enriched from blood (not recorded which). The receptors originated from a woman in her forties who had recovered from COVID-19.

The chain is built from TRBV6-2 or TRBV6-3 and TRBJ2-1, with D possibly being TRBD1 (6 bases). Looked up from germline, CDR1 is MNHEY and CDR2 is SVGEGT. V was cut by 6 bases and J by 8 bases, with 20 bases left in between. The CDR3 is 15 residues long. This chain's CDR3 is CASSSTGMLMDEQFF. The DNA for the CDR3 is TGTGCCAGCAGCTCAACAGGGATGTTGATGGATGAGCAGTTCTTC.

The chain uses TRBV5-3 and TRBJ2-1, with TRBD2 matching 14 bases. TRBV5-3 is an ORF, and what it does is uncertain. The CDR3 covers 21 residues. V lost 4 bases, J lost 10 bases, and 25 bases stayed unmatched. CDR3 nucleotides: TGTGCCAGAAGCCAGGGCCTTTTACGGACTAGCGGGAGGAAGCCTACACCCGAGCAGTTCTTC. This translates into CARSQGLLRTSGRKPTPEQFF.

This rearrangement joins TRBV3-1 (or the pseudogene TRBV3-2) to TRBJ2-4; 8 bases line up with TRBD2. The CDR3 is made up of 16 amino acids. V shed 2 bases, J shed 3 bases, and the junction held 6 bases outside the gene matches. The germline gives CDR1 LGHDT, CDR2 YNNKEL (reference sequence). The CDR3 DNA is TGTGCCAGCAGCCAATTGGCGGGAGGAGACAAAAACATTCAGTACTTC. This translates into CASSQLAGGDKNIQYF.

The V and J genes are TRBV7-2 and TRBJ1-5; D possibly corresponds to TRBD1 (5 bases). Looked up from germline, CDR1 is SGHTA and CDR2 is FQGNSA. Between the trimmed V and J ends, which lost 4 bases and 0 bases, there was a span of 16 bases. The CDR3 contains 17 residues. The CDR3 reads CASSSTSGVVSNQPQHF. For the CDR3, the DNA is TGTGCCAGCAGCTCCACGTCGGGGGTGGTTAGCAATCAGCCCCAGCATTTT.

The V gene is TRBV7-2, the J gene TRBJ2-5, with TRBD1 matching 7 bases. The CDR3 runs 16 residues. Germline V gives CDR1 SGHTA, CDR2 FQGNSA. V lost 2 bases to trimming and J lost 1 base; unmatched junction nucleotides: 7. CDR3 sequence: CASSLRDSITQETQYF. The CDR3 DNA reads TGTGCCAGCAGCTTACGGGACAGCATAACCCAAGAGACCCAGTACTTC. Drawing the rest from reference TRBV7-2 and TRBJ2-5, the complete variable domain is GAGVSQSPSNKVTEKGKDVELRCDPISGHTALYWYRQSLGQGLEFLIYFQGNSAPDKSGLPSDRFSAERTGGSVSTLTIQRTQQEDSAVYLCASSLRDSITQETQYFGPGTRLLVL.

CDR3 protein: CASSSGTGDSPLHF. CDR3 nucleotide sequence: TGTGCCAGCAGTTCCGGGACAGGGGATTCACCCCTCCACTTT. This chain connects TRBV7-2 to TRBJ1-6; 10 bases are shared with TRBD1. In germline, CDR1 is SGHTA, CDR2 FQGNSA. The CDR3 covers 14 residues. V was clipped by 6 bases and J by 8 bases; unmatched bases: 4.

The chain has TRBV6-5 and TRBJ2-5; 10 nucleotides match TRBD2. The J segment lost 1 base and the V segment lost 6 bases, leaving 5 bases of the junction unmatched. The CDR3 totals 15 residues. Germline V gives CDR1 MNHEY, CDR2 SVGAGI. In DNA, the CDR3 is TGTGCCAGCAGCCCCGTAGCGGGAGGCCAAGAGACCCAGTACTTC. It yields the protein CASSPVAGGQETQYF.

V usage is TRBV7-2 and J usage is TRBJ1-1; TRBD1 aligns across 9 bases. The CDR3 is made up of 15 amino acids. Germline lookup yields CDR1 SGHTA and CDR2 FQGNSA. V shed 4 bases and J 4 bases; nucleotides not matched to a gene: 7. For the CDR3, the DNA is TGTGCCAGCAGCTACCTACAGGGGGCTCGCACTGAAGCTTTCTTT. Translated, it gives CASSYLQGARTEAFF.

CDR3 coding DNA: TGTGCCAGTAAAGATGGGGGGGCCACCTATGGCTACACCTTC. This encodes CASKDGGATYGYTF. The chain is built from TRBV19 and TRBJ1-2; D perhaps matches TRBD1 (6 bases). Trimming removed 7 bases from V and 4 bases from J, with 16 bases in between. From germline, CDR1 is LNHDA and CDR2 SQIVND (reference sequence). The CDR3 has 14 amino acids.

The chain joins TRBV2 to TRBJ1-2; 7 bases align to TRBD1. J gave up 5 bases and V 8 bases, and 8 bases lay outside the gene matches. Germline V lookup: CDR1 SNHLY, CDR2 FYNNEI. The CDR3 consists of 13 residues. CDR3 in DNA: TGTGCCAGCGGGGACAGTTTGCGGTATGGCTACACCTTC. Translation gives CASGDSLRYGYTF.

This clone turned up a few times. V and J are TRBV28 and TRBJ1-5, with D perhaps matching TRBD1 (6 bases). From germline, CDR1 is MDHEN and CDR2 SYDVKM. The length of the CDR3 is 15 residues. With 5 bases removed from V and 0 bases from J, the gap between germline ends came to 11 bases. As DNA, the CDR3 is TGTGCCAGCAGTCAGGACAGATATAGCAATCAGCCCCAGCATTTT. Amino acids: CASSQDRYSNQPQHF.

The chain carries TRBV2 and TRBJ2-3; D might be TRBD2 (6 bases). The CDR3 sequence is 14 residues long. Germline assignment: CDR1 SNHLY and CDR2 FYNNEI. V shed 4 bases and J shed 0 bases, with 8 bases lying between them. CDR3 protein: CASSVTRSTDTQYF. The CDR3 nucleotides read TGTGCCAGCAGTGTGACTAGAAGCACAGATACGCAGTATTTT. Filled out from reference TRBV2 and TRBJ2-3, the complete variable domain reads EPEVTQTPSHQVTQMGQEVILRCVPISNHLYFYWYRQILGQKVEFLVSFYNNEISEKSEIFDDQFSVERPDGSNFTLKIRSTKLEDSAMYFCASSVTRSTDTQYFGPGTRLTVL.

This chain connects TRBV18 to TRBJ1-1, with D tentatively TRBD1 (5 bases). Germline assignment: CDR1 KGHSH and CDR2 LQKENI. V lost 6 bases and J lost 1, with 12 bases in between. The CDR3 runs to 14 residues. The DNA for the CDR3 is TGTGCCAGCTCCCCCTTGGGGGGGAACACTGAAGCTTTCTTT. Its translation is CASSPLGGNTEAFF.

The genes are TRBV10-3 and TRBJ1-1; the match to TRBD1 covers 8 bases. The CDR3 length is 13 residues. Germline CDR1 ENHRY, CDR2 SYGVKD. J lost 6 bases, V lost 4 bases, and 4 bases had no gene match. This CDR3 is CAISASQGAEAFF. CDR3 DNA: TGTGCCATCAGTGCTTCACAGGGGGCTGAAGCTTTCTTT.

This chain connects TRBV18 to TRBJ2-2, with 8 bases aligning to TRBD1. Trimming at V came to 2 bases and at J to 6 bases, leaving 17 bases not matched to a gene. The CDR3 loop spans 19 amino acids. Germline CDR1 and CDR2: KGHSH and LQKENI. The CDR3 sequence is CASSPFRTRTGYESGELFF. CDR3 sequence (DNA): TGTGCCAGCTCACCATTCCGGACTCGGACAGGGTATGAGTCCGGGGAGCTGTTTTTT.

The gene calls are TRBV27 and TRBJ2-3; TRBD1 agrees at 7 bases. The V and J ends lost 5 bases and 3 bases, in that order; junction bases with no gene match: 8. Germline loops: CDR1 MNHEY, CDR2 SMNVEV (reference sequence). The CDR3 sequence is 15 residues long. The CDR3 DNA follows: TGTGCCAGCAGTGTGACAGGGTATATAACAGATACGCAGTATTTT. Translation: CASSVTGYITDTQYF.

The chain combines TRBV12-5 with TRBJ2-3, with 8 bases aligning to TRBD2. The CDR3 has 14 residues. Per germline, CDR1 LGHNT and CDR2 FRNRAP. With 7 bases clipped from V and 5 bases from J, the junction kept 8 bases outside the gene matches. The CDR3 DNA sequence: TGTGCTAGTGCCCGGGGGGGGGACGGAGATACGCAGTATTTT. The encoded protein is CASARGGDGDTQYF.

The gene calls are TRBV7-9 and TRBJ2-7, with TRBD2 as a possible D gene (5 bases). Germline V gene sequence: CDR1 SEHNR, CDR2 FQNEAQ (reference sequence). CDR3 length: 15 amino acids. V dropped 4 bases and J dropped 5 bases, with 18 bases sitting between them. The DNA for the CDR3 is TGTGCCAGCAGCTCCGACATACCCCGGCGGGACGAGCAGTACTTC. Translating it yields CASSSDIPRRDEQYF. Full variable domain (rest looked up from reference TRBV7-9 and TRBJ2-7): DTGVSQNPRHKITKRGQNVTFRCDPISEHNRLYWYRQTLGQGPEFLTYFQNEAQLEKSRLLSDRFSAERPKGSFSTLEIQRTEQGDSAMYLCASSSDIPRRDEQYFGPGTRLTVT.

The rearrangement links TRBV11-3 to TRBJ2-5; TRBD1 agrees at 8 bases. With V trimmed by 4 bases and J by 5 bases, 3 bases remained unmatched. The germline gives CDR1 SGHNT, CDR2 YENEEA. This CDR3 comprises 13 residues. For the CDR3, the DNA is TGTGCCAGCAGCTCGACAGGGGTCGAGACCCAGTACTTC. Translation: CASSSTGVETQYF.

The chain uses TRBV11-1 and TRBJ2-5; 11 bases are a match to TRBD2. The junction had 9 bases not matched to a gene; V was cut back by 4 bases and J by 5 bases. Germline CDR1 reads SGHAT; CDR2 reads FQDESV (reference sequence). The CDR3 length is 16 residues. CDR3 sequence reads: CASSSVLAGGGETQYF. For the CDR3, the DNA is TGTGCCAGCAGCTCGGTTTTAGCGGGAGGGGGCGAGACCCAGTACTTC. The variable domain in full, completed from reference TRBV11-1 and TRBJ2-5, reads EAEVAQSPRYKITEKSQAVAFWCDPISGHATLYWYRQILGQGPELLVQFQDESVVDDSQLPKDRFSAERLKGVDSTLKIQPAELGDSAMYLCASSSVLAGGGETQYFGPGTRLLVL.

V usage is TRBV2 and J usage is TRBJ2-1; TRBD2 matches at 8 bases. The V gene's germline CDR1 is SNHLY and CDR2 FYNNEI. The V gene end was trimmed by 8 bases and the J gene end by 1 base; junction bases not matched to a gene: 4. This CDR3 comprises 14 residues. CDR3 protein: CASGLAGSYNEQFF. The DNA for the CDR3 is TGTGCCAGCGGTCTAGCGGGTTCCTACAATGAGCAGTTCTTC.

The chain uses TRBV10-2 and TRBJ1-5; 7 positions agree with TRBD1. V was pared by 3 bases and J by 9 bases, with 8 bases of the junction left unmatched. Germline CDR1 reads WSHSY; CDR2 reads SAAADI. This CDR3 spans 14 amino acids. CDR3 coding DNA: TGCGCCAGCAGTGACGGACAGGTTCAAGGGCCCCAGCATTTT. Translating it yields CASSDGQVQGPQHF.

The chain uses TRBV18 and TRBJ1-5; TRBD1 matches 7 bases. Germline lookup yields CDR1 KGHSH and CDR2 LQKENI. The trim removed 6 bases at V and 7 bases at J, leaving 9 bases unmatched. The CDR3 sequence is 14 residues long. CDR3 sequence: CASSAGQGGQPQHF. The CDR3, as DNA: TGTGCCAGCTCTGCCGGGCAGGGGGGCCAGCCCCAGCATTTT. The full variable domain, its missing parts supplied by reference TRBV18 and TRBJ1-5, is NAGVMQNPRHLVRRRGQEARLRCSPMKGHSHVYWYRQLPEEGLKFMVYLQKENIIDESGMPKERFSAEFPKEGPSILRIQQVVRGDSAAYFCASSAGQGGQPQHFGDGTRLSIL.

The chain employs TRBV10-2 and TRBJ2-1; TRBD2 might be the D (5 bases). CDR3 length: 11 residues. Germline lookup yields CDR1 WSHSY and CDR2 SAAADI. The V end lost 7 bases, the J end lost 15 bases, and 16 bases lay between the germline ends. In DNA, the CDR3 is TGCGCCAGCACCGATCGTCGCGGAGGGTTCTTC. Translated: CASTDRRGGFF.

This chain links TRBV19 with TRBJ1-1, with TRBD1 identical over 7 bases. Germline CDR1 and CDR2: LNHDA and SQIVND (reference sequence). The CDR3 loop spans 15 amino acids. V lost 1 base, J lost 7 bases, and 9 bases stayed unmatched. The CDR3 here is CASSIGSRGRNEAFF. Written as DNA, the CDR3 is TGTGCCAGTAGTATAGGGTCCAGGGGGAGAAATGAAGCTTTCTTT.

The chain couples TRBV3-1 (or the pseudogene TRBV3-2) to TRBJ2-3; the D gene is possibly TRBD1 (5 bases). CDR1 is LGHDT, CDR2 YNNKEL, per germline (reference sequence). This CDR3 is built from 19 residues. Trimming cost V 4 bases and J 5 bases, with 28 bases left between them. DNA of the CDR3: TGTGCCAGCAGCCCAGGACAACCTGCTAGGATGGCCGCAATAGATACGCAGTATTTT. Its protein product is CASSPGQPARMAAIDTQYF.

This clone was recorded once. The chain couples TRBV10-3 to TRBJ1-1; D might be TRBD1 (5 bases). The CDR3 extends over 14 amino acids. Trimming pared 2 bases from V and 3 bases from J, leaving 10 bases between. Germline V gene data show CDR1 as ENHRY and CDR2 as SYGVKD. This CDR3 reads CAISESGGYTEAFF. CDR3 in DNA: TGTGCCATCAGTGAGAGCGGGGGTTACACTGAAGCTTTCTTT.

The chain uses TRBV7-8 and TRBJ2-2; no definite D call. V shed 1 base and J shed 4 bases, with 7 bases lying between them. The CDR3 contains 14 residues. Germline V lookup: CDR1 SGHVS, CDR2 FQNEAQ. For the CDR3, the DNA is TGTGCCAGCAGCTTAGGGCCGGGCACCGGGGAGCTGTTTTTT. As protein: CASSLGPGTGELFF.